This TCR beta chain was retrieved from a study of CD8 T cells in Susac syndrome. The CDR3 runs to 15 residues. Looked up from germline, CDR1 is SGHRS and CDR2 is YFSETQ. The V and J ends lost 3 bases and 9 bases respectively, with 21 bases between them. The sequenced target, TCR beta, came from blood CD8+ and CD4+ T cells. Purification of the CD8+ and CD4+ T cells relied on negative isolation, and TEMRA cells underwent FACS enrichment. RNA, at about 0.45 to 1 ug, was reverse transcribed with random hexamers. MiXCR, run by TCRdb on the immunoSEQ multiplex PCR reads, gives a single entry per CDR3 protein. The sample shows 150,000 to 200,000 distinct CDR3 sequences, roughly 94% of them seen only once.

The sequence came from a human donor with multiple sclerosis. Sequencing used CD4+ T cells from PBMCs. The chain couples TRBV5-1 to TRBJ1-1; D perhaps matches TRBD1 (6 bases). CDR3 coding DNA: TGCGCCAGCAGCTCAGGAGGGGGTTTGGCGGGAAAAGCTTTCTTT. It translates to CASSSGGGLAGKAFF.